Listed below are T cell receptor beta chains from one sample, sequenced in a study of cytomegalovirus exposure and HLA in healthy donors. Method: immunoSEQ multiplex PCR; TCRdb's copy keeps in-frame clones and lacks some. This table has more than 110,000 clones, around 9.7% appearing once. Sequenced input: PBMCs. These TCRs come from a man aged 45 to 65 in good health and CMV-seronegative. CDR3s include the opening cysteine and the closing phenylalanine or tryptophan. D genes are given only for firm matches. Expanded clones are given a class, and other clones once, few, many or no size at all.

clone size	V gene	D gene	J gene	CDR3 protein	CDR3 DNA
NA	TRBV6-5	TRBD1	TRBJ1-2	CASRTGGNYGYTF	TGTGCCAGCAGGACAGGGGGTAACTATGGCTACACCTTC
NA	TRBV6-5	NA	TRBJ1-1	CASSYSGHVLSEAFF	TGTGCCAGCAGTTACTCGGGACATGTACTTTCTGAAGCTTTCTTT
NA	TRBV29-1	NA	TRBJ1-1	CSASEGNTEAFF	TGCAGCGCCTCGGAGGGGAACACTGAAGCTTTCTTT
NA	TRBV25-1	NA	TRBJ1-5	CASSQGGGAHQPQHF	TGTGCCAGCAGCCAGGGAGGGGGGGCGCATCAGCCCCAGCATTTT
NA	TRBV7-9	NA	TRBJ1-1	CASTQRARVGEAFF	TGTGCCAGCACCCAGAGGGCCAGAGTGGGCGAAGCTTTCTTT
NA	TRBV2	TRBD1	TRBJ1-6	CASRDSGTGYSPLHF	TGTGCCAGCAGGGATTCCGGGACAGGGTACTCACCCCTCCACTTT
NA	TRBV28	TRBD1	TRBJ1-3	CASSPPGQATGNTIYF	TGTGCCAGCAGTCCACCCGGACAGGCAACTGGAAACACCATATATTTT
NA	TRBV10-1	NA	TRBJ1-1	CASSLTGSFSEAFF	TGCGCCAGCAGTCTTACAGGGTCGTTCTCTGAAGCTTTCTTT
few	TRBV6-6	TRBD2	TRBJ2-1	CASRNSGGDNEQFF	TGTGCCAGCAGGAATAGCGGGGGGGACAATGAGCAGTTCTTC
NA	TRBV11-2	NA	TRBJ2-7	CASRRRQEAYEQYF	TGTGCCAGCAGGAGACGACAGGAAGCCTACGAGCAGTACTTC
NA	TRBV6-5	NA	TRBJ2-7	CATEDYPTSYEQYF	TGTGCCACTGAGGACTATCCGACCTCCTACGAGCAGTACTTC
NA	TRBV4-1	NA	TRBJ2-3	CASSQIGSGSKDGTQYF	TGCGCCAGCAGCCAAATAGGATCCGGGAGTAAAGACGGTACGCAGTATTTT
NA	TRBV30	NA	TRBJ1-6	CAWSVVGSSPLHF	TGTGCCTGGAGTGTCGTTGGGAGTTCACCCCTCCACTTT
NA	TRBV5-8	NA	TRBJ2-2	CASSLGPEGTGELFF	TGTGCCAGCAGCCTGGGACCCGAGGGCACCGGGGAGCTGTTTTTT
NA	TRBV9	NA	TRBJ2-5	CASSSLAGMGETQYF	TGTGCCAGCAGTTCCCTCGCGGGGATGGGGGAGACCCAGTACTTC
NA	TRBV29-1	NA	TRBJ1-5	CSVRDAGMDQPQHF	TGCAGCGTGAGGGACGCGGGGATGGATCAGCCCCAGCATTTT
few	TRBV11-3	TRBD2	TRBJ2-3	CASSFSGRVTDTQYF	TGTGCCAGCAGCTTTAGCGGGAGAGTGACAGATACGCAGTATTTT
few	TRBV7-9	NA	TRBJ2-1	CASSLAETFQFF	TGTGCCAGCAGCTTAGCAGAGACATTCCAGTTCTTC
NA	TRBV5-1	NA	TRBJ1-1	CASSLTLNTEAFF	TGCGCCAGCAGCTTGACACTGAACACTGAAGCTTTCTTT
NA	TRBV6-5	NA	TRBJ1-1	CASSRARGANTEAFF	TGTGCCAGCAGTCGCGCGCGGGGGGCGAACACTGAAGCTTTCTTT
few	TRBV29-1	TRBD2	TRBJ2-1	CSGSRLAGGRGEQFF	TGCAGCGGCTCCCGCCTAGCGGGGGGGAGGGGTGAGCAGTTCTTC
few	TRBV18	NA	TRBJ2-7	CASSRRDTRYEQYF	TGTGCCAGCTCACGCAGGGATACCCGGTACGAGCAGTACTTC
NA	TRBV7-3	NA	TRBJ1-1	CASSLWGRGGNTEAFF	TGTGCCAGCAGCTTATGGGGCAGGGGTGGGAACACTGAAGCTTTCTTT
NA	TRBV19	NA	TRBJ1-2	CASSTYSGSLDGYTF	TGTGCCAGTAGTACCTACAGCGGGTCTCTCGATGGCTACACCTTC
few	TRBV10-3	NA	TRBJ1-1	CAISTGTDGTEAFF	TGTGCCATCAGTACCGGGACTGACGGAACTGAAGCTTTCTTT
few	TRBV6-1	TRBD2	TRBJ2-7	CASSGGLAGGLSYEQYF	TGTGCCAGCAGTGGAGGACTAGCGGGGGGTTTAAGCTACGAGCAGTACTTC
few	TRBV19	NA	TRBJ1-2	CASSIGLEGGYTF	TGTGCCAGTAGTATAGGACTAGAGGGCGGCTACACCTTC
NA	TRBV6-1	NA	TRBJ2-5	CASSGQGLQETQYF	TGTGCCAGCAGTGGGCAGGGGTTACAAGAGACCCAGTACTTC
few	TRBV19	NA	TRBJ2-5	CASSLQGIRQETQYF	TGTGCCAGTAGTCTACAGGGAATTCGCCAAGAGACCCAGTACTTC
NA	TRBV5-1	NA	TRBJ1-2	CASSGGGSDYGYTF	TGCGCCAGCAGCGGGGGGGGGAGTGACTATGGCTACACCTTC
NA	TRBV9	TRBD2	TRBJ2-2	CASSARIAGEGTGELFF	TGTGCCAGCAGCGCGAGGATAGCGGGAGAGGGCACCGGGGAGCTGTTTTTT
NA	TRBV6-6	NA	TRBJ2-1	CASSSRAYNEQFF	TGTGCCAGCAGTTCACGGGCCTACAATGAGCAGTTCTTC
NA	TRBV30	NA	TRBJ2-3	CAWSRTSTDTQYF	TGTGCCTGGTCCAGGACAAGCACAGATACGCAGTATTTT
few	TRBV10-1	NA	TRBJ1-1	CASRQDWDTEAFF	TGCGCCAGCAGACAGGATTGGGACACTGAAGCTTTCTTT
few	TRBV11-2	TRBD1	TRBJ2-5	CASSPWTGVGETQYF	TGTGCCAGCAGCCCGTGGACAGGGGTAGGAGAGACCCAGTACTTC
NA	TRBV9	NA	TRBJ2-1	CASSVGAGASNEQFF	TGTGCCAGCAGCGTGGGGGCGGGGGCGTCCAATGAGCAGTTCTTC
NA	TRBV10-2	TRBD2	TRBJ2-6	CASTPPGTSGYSGANVLTF	TGCGCCAGCACCCCACCCGGGACTAGCGGGTACTCTGGGGCCAACGTCCTGACTTTC
NA	TRBV11-3	TRBD2	TRBJ2-1	CASSSREGEQFF	TGTGCCAGCAGCTCCAGGGAGGGTGAGCAGTTCTTC
few	TRBV5-1	NA	TRBJ1-3	CASSWETGAGNTIYF	TGCGCCAGCAGCTGGGAAACGGGGGCTGGAAACACCATATATTTT
NA	TRBV27	NA	TRBJ2-1	CASSFTGPTEGDEQFF	TGTGCCAGCAGTTTTACGGGCCCTACCGAAGGGGATGAGCAGTTCTTC
NA	TRBV6-6	TRBD1	TRBJ1-4	CASSSLGTGVNEKLFF	TGTGCCAGCAGTTCCCTGGGGACAGGGGTAAATGAAAAACTGTTTTTT
few	TRBV5-6	NA	TRBJ2-3	CASSLDSGSDTQYF	TGTGCCAGCAGCTTGGATTCAGGTTCAGATACGCAGTATTTT
NA	TRBV9	TRBD2	TRBJ2-1	CASTSGLAGGVPYNEQFF	TGTGCCAGCACCTCGGGACTAGCGGGAGGGGTCCCCTACAATGAGCAGTTCTTC
few	TRBV19	NA	TRBJ1-2	CASSIGAGIPSSSGYTF	TGTGCCAGTAGTATAGGGGCAGGGATCCCTTCCTCGTCAGGCTACACCTTC
NA	TRBV9	NA	TRBJ1-1	CASSVGAGTEAFF	TGTGCCAGCAGCGTAGGGGCGGGCACTGAAGCTTTCTTT
NA	TRBV29-1	TRBD1	TRBJ1-2	CSVEGQGANYGYTF	TGCAGCGTTGAGGGACAGGGGGCGAACTATGGCTACACCTTC
NA	TRBV7-8	TRBD2	TRBJ2-3	CASSSRTSGRGDTQYF	TGTGCCAGCAGCTCGCGGACTAGCGGGAGAGGAGATACGCAGTATTTT